The 30 T cell receptor beta chains below were found in one sample sequenced in a study of shared clonotypes between healthy human individuals. Sequencing used immunoSEQ multiplex PCR; TCRdb keeps in-frame clones, though not all of them. The sample holds more than 450,000 clones; around 79% are singletons and the top ten take 10% to 15%. Source material: PBMCs. The receptors stem from a woman between 35 and 50 years old in good health. Some clones in this sample may be carry-over from other donors' samples.

The rearrangement joins TRBV14 to TRBJ1-1, with D unclear. This CDR3 region has 13 residues. Germline-derived CDR1 and CDR2 are SGHDN and FVKESK. Trimming took off 4 bases at V and 1 base at J, with 7 bases between the two ends. The CDR3: CASSPRWNTEAFF. CDR3 in DNA: TGTGCCAGCAGCCCACGGTGGAACACTGAAGCTTTCTTT.

This chain joins TRBV15 and TRBJ2-7; perhaps TRBD2 as D (5 bases). This CDR3 has 13 amino acids. CDR1 and CDR2 (germline): LNHNV, YYDKDF (reference sequence). The V end was cut by 1 base, the J end by 6 bases, with 10 bases between. DNA for the CDR3: TGTGCCACCAGCAGAGTCCAACGGGGCGAGCAGTACTTC. Protein: CATSRVQRGEQYF.

This clone has just a few counts. The gene calls are TRBV7-8 and TRBJ2-2; TRBD1 is a possible D gene (5 bases). Trimming shortened V by 1 base and J by 5 bases, and 14 bases separated the two germline ends. CDR1 is SGHVS and CDR2 is FQNEAQ in the germline V gene. The CDR3 runs 16 residues. The CDR3 coding sequence is TGTGCCAGCAGCTTAGGGGGCAGGGCTCTTACCGGGGAGCTGTTTTTT. Amino acids: CASSLGGRALTGELFF. The full variable domain, with the rest looked up from reference TRBV7-8 and TRBJ2-2, is GAGVSQSPRYKVAKRGQDVALRCDPISGHVSLFWYQQALGQGPEFLTYFQNEAQLDKSGLPSDRFFAERPEGSVSTLKIQRTQQEDSAVYLCASSLGGRALTGELFFGEGSRLTVL.

The chain has TRBV28 and TRBJ2-2; no definite D call. The germline CDR1 and CDR2 sequences are MDHEN and SYDVKM. The CDR3 length is 11 residues. Trimming removed 5 bases from V and 9 bases from J, with 7 bases in between. CDR3: CASSTPRELFF. CDR3 DNA sequence: TGTGCCAGCAGTACCCCTAGGGAGCTGTTTTTT.

This clone was observed many times. This chain uses TRBV5-1 with TRBJ2-5, with no clear D. Trimming shortened V by 0 bases and J by 1 base, and 10 bases separated the two germline ends. The CDR3 covers 15 residues. Germline V gene sequence: CDR1 SGHRS, CDR2 YFSETQ. CDR3 residues: CASSLGGVPQETQYF. The CDR3 DNA reads TGCGCCAGCAGCTTGGGTGGTGTCCCCCAAGAGACCCAGTACTTC.

The chain is built from TRBV19 and TRBJ1-1; D gene unclear. From germline, CDR1 is LNHDA and CDR2 SQIVND (reference sequence). The CDR3 length is 14 residues. Trimming left V 3 bases short and J 1 base short, with 9 bases between. Written as DNA, the CDR3 is TGTGCCAGTAGTATTTACAGAACGAACACTGAAGCTTTCTTT. It encodes CASSIYRTNTEAFF.

This chain links TRBV28 with TRBJ2-1; tentative D call: TRBD2 (6 bases). The CDR3 consists of 17 residues. Trimming stripped 1 base from V and 6 bases from J, with 19 bases between. From germline, CDR1 is MDHEN and CDR2 SYDVKM. CDR3: CASSLFSGLASLNEQFF. For the CDR3, the DNA is TGTGCCAGCAGTTTATTCTCAGGGCTAGCGTCCCTCAATGAGCAGTTCTTC.

V gene TRBV5-5 combines with J gene TRBJ2-1; 7 nucleotides align to TRBD1. The V gene end was trimmed by 5 bases and the J gene end by 4 bases; junction bases not matched to a gene: 6. The CDR3 consists of 14 residues. CDR1 SGHKS and CDR2 YYEKEE come from the germline V gene (reference sequence). The CDR3 DNA reads as TGTGCCAGCAGAACCGGGACAGAATACAATGAGCAGTTCTTC. Amino acids: CASRTGTEYNEQFF.

The chain employs TRBV9 and TRBJ2-1, with 11 bases fitting TRBD2. The germline CDR1 and CDR2 sequences are SGDLS and YYNGEE. The CDR3 extends over 19 amino acids. The V and J ends lost 3 bases and 0 bases, in that order; junction bases with no gene match: 11. The chain's CDR3 is CASSGTSGSNTTSYNEQFF. Written as DNA, the CDR3 is TGTGCCAGCAGCGGCACTAGCGGGAGTAACACTACCTCCTACAATGAGCAGTTCTTC.

The chain carries TRBV6-6 and TRBJ1-1, with 9 bases lining up with TRBD1. Germline V CDR1 and CDR2: MNHNY, SVGAGI (reference sequence). The CDR3 has 15 residues. J was trimmed by 8 bases and V by 5 bases; bases with no gene match: 12. CDR3 region: CASSRERQGVAEAFF. The CDR3 DNA sequence: TGTGCCAGCAGTAGAGAGAGACAGGGGGTTGCAGAAGCTTTCTTT.

The J gene is TRBJ2-4, the V gene TRBV6-1; the D gene is possibly TRBD1 (5 bases). Germline CDR1 MNHNS, CDR2 SASEGT. This CDR3 is built from 14 residues. V lost 2 bases, J lost 6 bases, and 11 bases lay in between. The CDR3 DNA is TGTGCCAGCAGTGAATCTAGGGGCGGAAACATTCAGTACTTC. It is translated as CASSESRGGNIQYF.

This clone has only a few counts. This chain uses TRBV15 with TRBJ1-1; D not resolved. V lost 0 bases, J lost 5 bases, and 13 bases lay in between. CDR1 is LNHNV and CDR2 is YYDKDF in the germline V gene (reference sequence). The CDR3 covers 15 residues. Here the CDR3 reads CATSRDPTGSTEAFF. As DNA, the CDR3 is TGTGCCACCAGCAGAGACCCAACGGGGAGTACTGAAGCTTTCTTT.

The rearrangement uses TRBV7-9 and TRBJ2-7; D unresolved. Trimming shortened V by 1 base and J by 5 bases, and 9 bases separated the two germline ends. Per the germline V gene, CDR1 is SEHNR and CDR2 is FQNEAQ (reference sequence). CDR3 size: 13 residues. CDR3 bases: TGTGCCAGCAGCTTAGGGTCTAAGGACGAGCAGTACTTC. This encodes CASSLGSKDEQYF.

The chain is built from TRBV6-6 and TRBJ1-5, with D unclear. The V end lost 7 bases, the J end lost 0 bases, and 13 bases lay between the germline ends. Germline V gene lookup returns CDR1 MNHNY and CDR2 SVGAGI (reference sequence). CDR3 length: 15 residues. The DNA for the CDR3 is TGTGCCAGCATCAAGGAACGTAATAGCAATCAGCCCCAGCATTTT. It codes for CASIKERNSNQPQHF.

J is TRBJ2-7 and V is TRBV7-9; a weak D match, TRBD2 (5 bases). The CDR3 runs 15 residues. From germline, CDR1 is SEHNR and CDR2 FQNEAQ (reference sequence). V was clipped by 5 bases and J by 2 bases, with 16 bases between them. CDR3 in amino acids: CASSARRVSTYEQYF. The CDR3 DNA sequence: TGTGCCAGCAGCGCCCGGCGGGTTTCAACCTACGAGCAGTACTTC.

As concerns this clone: The same CDR3 also results from other DNA sequences found in this sample. This chain links TRBV2 with TRBJ2-1; D perhaps matches TRBD2 (5 bases). The germline V gene has CDR1 SNHLY and CDR2 FYNNEI. With 4 bases removed from V and 0 bases from J, the gap between germline ends came to 10 bases. The CDR3 runs 15 residues. CDR3: CASSGGLSSYNEQFF. CDR3 nucleotide sequence: TGTGCCAGCAGTGGAGGACTTAGCTCCTACAATGAGCAGTTCTTC.

The chain joins TRBV7-4 to TRBJ1-4; TRBD1 aligns across 7 bases. The CDR3 is made up of 14 amino acids. Germline CDR1 reads SGHVT; CDR2 reads SQSDAQ. The V segment lost 6 bases and the J segment 8 bases; nucleotides outside the gene matches: 9. The CDR3 nucleotides are TGTGCCAGCAGTCGGACAGGCCGGAGGGAAAAACTGTTTTTT. Amino acid sequence: CASSRTGRREKLFF.

The chain employs TRBV5-1 and TRBJ2-5; maybe TRBD2 (6 bases). Trimming stripped 0 bases from V and 2 bases from J, with 11 bases between. The CDR3 extends over 15 amino acids. Germline V gives CDR1 SGHRS, CDR2 YFSETQ. DNA of the CDR3: TGCGCCAGCAGCTTGGCGAGACTAGAGCAAGAGACCCAGTACTTC. Translating gives CASSLARLEQETQYF.

DNA of the CDR3: TGTGCCAGCAGCCCTCAGGGGAAAGAGACCCAGTACTTC. It specifies CASSPQGKETQYF. The chain carries TRBV5-5 and TRBJ2-5; maybe TRBD1 (6 bases). This CDR3 comprises 13 residues. Germline assignment: CDR1 SGHKS and CDR2 YYEKEE (reference sequence). Trimming cost V 4 bases and J 3 bases, with 10 bases left between them. Drawing the rest from reference TRBV5-5 and TRBJ2-5, the complete variable domain is DAGVTQSPTHLIKTRGQQVTLRCSPISGHKSVSWYQQVLGQGPQFIFQYYEKEERGRGNFPDRFSARQFPNYSSELNVNALLLGDSALYLCASSPQGKETQYFGPGTRLLVL.

The J gene is TRBJ2-5, the V gene TRBV29-1; D gene ambiguous. Trimming stripped 7 bases from V and 5 bases from J, with 17 bases between. This CDR3 has 13 residues. Germline-derived CDR1 and CDR2 are SQVTM and ANQGSEA. This CDR3 is CSGEYGPWETQYF. CDR3 sequence (DNA): TGCAGCGGAGAATACGGACCCTGGGAGACCCAGTACTTC.

The rearrangement joins TRBV2 to TRBJ1-1; perhaps TRBD1 as D (5 bases). The CDR3 has 15 amino acids. The germline V gene encodes CDR1 SNHLY and CDR2 FYNNEI. V lost 1 base and J lost 2, with 11 bases in between. Written as DNA, the CDR3 is TGTGCCAGCAGTGAAGGTGGGGGTTATAACACTGAAGCTTTCTTT. Amino acid sequence: CASSEGGGYNTEAFF.

The CDR3 loop reads CASITQTSGGTDTQYF. CDR3 DNA: TGTGCCAGCATTACTCAGACTAGCGGGGGTACAGATACGCAGTATTTT. The rearrangement joins TRBV28 to TRBJ2-3; 12 nucleotides match TRBD2. V was clipped by 7 bases and J by 3 bases; unmatched bases: 8. The CDR3 length is 16 residues. Germline CDR1 and CDR2: MDHEN and SYDVKM.

The chain is built from TRBV4-1 and TRBJ1-4, with 7 bases fitting TRBD1. Trimming removed 2 bases from V and 6 bases from J; junction bases left unmatched: 6. The CDR3 length is 15 residues. Germline-derived CDR1 and CDR2 are MGHRA and YSYEKL. In nucleotides, the CDR3 is TGCGCCAGCAGCCAACCCGGGACAGCGTATGAAAAACTGTTTTTT. The encoded protein is CASSQPGTAYEKLFF.

This clone was observed a few times. The chain recombines TRBV27 with TRBJ2-5; D call uncertain. TRBJ2-7 explains the end of the DNA better; the J call may be wrong. Germline CDR1 reads MNHEY; CDR2 reads SMNVEV (reference sequence). The CDR3 has 15 residues. Here the CDR3 reads CASIRYLGFHGEQYF. The CDR3 DNA reads as TGTGCCAGCATCCGATACCTTGGGTTCCACGGCGAGCAGTACTTC.

The genes are TRBV18 and TRBJ2-3; TRBD1 matches 9 bases. Germline CDR1 and CDR2: KGHSH and LQKENI. CDR3 length: 13 residues. After removal of 4 bases from V and 8 bases from J, the junction contained 4 bases not matched to a gene. The CDR3 bases are TGTGCCAGCTCACTTCGACAGGGGGTTACGCAGTATTTT. It translates to CASSLRQGVTQYF.

V is TRBV18 and J is TRBJ2-7; TRBD2 might be the D (6 bases). Trimming took 3 bases from V and 7 from J, leaving 19 bases between them. Germline CDR1 and CDR2: KGHSH and LQKENI. There are 15 residues in the CDR3. The CDR3, as DNA: TGTGCCAGCTCACCCCGGACGGCCGCCGGAGGGGAGCAGTACTTC. This translates into CASSPRTAAGGEQYF. Full variable domain (remainder filled in from reference TRBV18 and TRBJ2-7): NAGVMQNPRHLVRRRGQEARLRCSPMKGHSHVYWYRQLPEEGLKFMVYLQKENIIDESGMPKERFSAEFPKEGPSILRIQQVVRGDSAAYFCASSPRTAAGGEQYFGPGTRLTVT.

The CDR3 spells CASSPGTRGNTQYF. As DNA, the CDR3 is TGTGCCAGCAGCCCCGGGACTCGGGGGAATACGCAGTATTTT. The chain is built from TRBV14 and TRBJ2-3; D may be TRBD2 (6 bases). This CDR3 is built from 14 residues. V was shortened by 4 bases and J by 7 bases, with 15 bases between the two germline ends. The germline V gene has CDR1 SGHDN and CDR2 FVKESK.

This clone was seen once. The chain carries TRBV11-2 and TRBJ2-7; unclear D gene. The CDR3 has 15 residues. CDR1 is SGHAT and CDR2 is FQNNGV in the germline V gene. The V end was cut by 1 base, the J end by 0 bases, with 10 bases between. CDR3 sequence reads: CASSLGVSGSYEQYF. CDR3 sequence (DNA): TGTGCCAGCAGCTTAGGGGTTAGTGGCTCCTACGAGCAGTACTTC.

There are a few counts of this clone. The CDR3 reads CSVGPGTGLKAFF. The CDR3 bases are TGCAGCGTTGGTCCCGGGACAGGGTTGAAGGCTTTCTTT. This chain uses TRBV29-1 with TRBJ1-1; 9 bases agree with TRBD1. Germline V gene data show CDR1 as SQVTM and CDR2 as ANQGSEA. The CDR3 spans 13 residues. V shed 4 bases and J 11 bases; nucleotides not matched to a gene: 11.

The chain employs TRBV7-9 and TRBJ1-3, with 8 bases fitting TRBD1. CDR3 length: 16 residues. Germline V lookup: CDR1 SEHNR, CDR2 FQNEAQ (reference sequence). The trim removed 4 bases at V and 4 bases at J, leaving 9 bases unmatched. Written as DNA, the CDR3 is TGTGCCAGCAGCTCCCAGGACAGGGCAAGCGGAAACACCATATATTTT. This codes for CASSSQDRASGNTIYF. The entire variable domain, with the rest obtained from reference TRBV7-9 and TRBJ1-3, is as follows: DTGVSQNPRHKITKRGQNVTFRCDPISEHNRLYWYRQTLGQGPEFLTYFQNEAQLEKSRLLSDRFSAERPKGSFSTLEIQRTEQGDSAMYLCASSSQDRASGNTIYFGEGSWLTVV.